This T cell receptor beta chain appears in the sequencing data of a study of shared clonotypes between healthy human individuals. Overall study: Samples came from two female and a few male donors aged 18 to 49.

Researchers partitioned CD4+ cells into CD45RA+ naive and CD45RA-negative memory subsets. The germline V gene encodes CDR1 KGHSH and CDR2 LQKENI. V dropped 3 bases and J dropped 0; count of bases not matched to a gene: 8. The CDR3 contains 18 residues. Researchers divided each subset's genomic DNA evenly across several immunoSEQ plates. Repertoires were generated with immunoSEQ multiplex PCR, while TCRdb's copy carries only in-frame clones and drops some. Counted here are 2 million to 2.5 million clones, approximately 93% occurring once; the ten biggest clones make up about 0.39%. Sequencing used naive CD4+ T cells from PBMCs. Subset denoted: CD45RA+ positively selected. The receptor comes from a young man in good health. Some clones in this sample may be carry-over from other donors' samples. The V and J genes are TRBV18 and TRBJ2-6; 7 bases agree with TRBD1. CDR3 bases: TGTGCCAGCTCACCGTCCGGGACAGACCACTCTGGGGCCAACGTCCTGACTTTC. Translation gives CASSPSGTDHSGANVLTF.